A single sample is the source of the 25 T cell receptor beta chains below, sequenced in a study of long-term antiretroviral therapy in people with HIV. The assay, immunoSEQ v3.0, was run at survey level. Measured with immunoSEQ multiplex PCR; TCRdb has only the in-frame clones, and not every one. The sample holds tens of thousands of clones, about 82% seen once. The sequences come from unsorted PBMCs, collected 1.3 years after starting antiretroviral therapy. Receptor source: a man in his fifties or sixties with HIV.

This clone was observed a handful of times. The chain employs TRBV5-1 and TRBJ2-2, with D uncertain. The CDR3 totals 15 residues. The germline V and J ends were trimmed by 0 bases and 1 base, with 7 bases remaining between them. Germline V lookup: CDR1 SGHRS, CDR2 YFSETQ. The CDR3 is CASSLGSVNTGELFF. The CDR3 bases are TGCGCCAGCAGCTTGGGCTCGGTGAACACCGGGGAGCTGTTTTTT.

This chain joins TRBV29-1 and TRBJ1-1; 7 positions agree with TRBD1. With V trimmed by 6 bases and J by 3 bases, 4 bases remained unmatched. Germline V gives CDR1 SQVTM, CDR2 ANQGSEA. The CDR3 contains 12 residues. The DNA for the CDR3 is TGCAGCGTCCGGGACAGTTACACTGAAGCTTTCTTT. It codes for CSVRDSYTEAFF.

V is TRBV6-5 and J is TRBJ1-1, with a possible D match to TRBD1 (5 bases). Trimming removed 1 base at V and 2 bases at J, with 11 bases between. The CDR3 length is 15 residues. Germline loops: CDR1 MNHEY, CDR2 SVGAGI. DNA for the CDR3: TGTGCCAGCAGTTACTATCTTAGGGGAAACACTGAAGCTTTCTTT. Its translation is CASSYYLRGNTEAFF.

The rearrangement uses TRBV7-9 and TRBJ2-1; 9 bases map to TRBD2. The CDR3 consists of 14 residues. Trimming removed 3 bases from V and 7 bases from J; junction bases left unmatched: 4. The germline CDR1 and CDR2 sequences are SEHNR and FQNEAQ (reference sequence). CDR3 DNA sequence: TGTGCCAGCAGCTTGGGACTAGCTGTAAATGAGCAGTTCTTC. Protein sequence: CASSLGLAVNEQFF.

The rearrangement uses TRBV7-9 and TRBJ2-7; D unresolved. CDR1 is SEHNR, CDR2 FQNEAQ, per germline (reference sequence). The V gene lost 4 bases and the J gene lost 9 bases, with 16 bases spanning the gap. The CDR3 is made up of 13 amino acids. For the CDR3, the DNA is TGTGCCAGCAGCTCAATCGACATATTTGGGCAGTACTTC. Translation: CASSSIDIFGQYF.

The gene calls are TRBV7-2 and TRBJ2-1, with 7 bases fitting TRBD2. This CDR3 spans 17 amino acids. Unmatched junction bases numbered 8, after V lost 1 base and J lost 2 bases. Germline V gives CDR1 SGHTA, CDR2 FQGNSA. In nucleotides, the CDR3 is TGTGCCAGCAGCTTAGTGTGGTCTAGCGGTGCCTACAATGAGCAGTTCTTC. This gives the protein CASSLVWSSGAYNEQFF.

The count of this clone is one. This chain uses TRBV7-9 with TRBJ2-7; D gene unclear. Germline V gene data show CDR1 as SEHNR and CDR2 as FQNEAQ (reference sequence). The CDR3 is made up of 13 amino acids. V lost 0 bases to trimming and J lost 6 bases, with 9 bases between them. The chain's CDR3 is CASSLAEGFEQYF. The CDR3 DNA follows: TGTGCCAGCAGCTTAGCAGAAGGATTCGAGCAGTACTTC. Supplemented by reference TRBV7-9 and TRBJ2-7, the full variable domain reads DTGVSQNPRHKITKRGQNVTFRCDPISEHNRLYWYRQTLGQGPEFLTYFQNEAQLEKSRLLSDRFSAERPKGSFSTLEIQRTEQGDSAMYLCASSLAEGFEQYFGPGTRLTVT.

This chain uses TRBV11-2 with TRBJ1-1; D might be TRBD1 (6 bases). CDR3 size: 14 residues. Germline V gene data show CDR1 as SGHAT and CDR2 as FQNNGV. The V gene lost 8 bases and the J gene lost 1 base, with 14 bases spanning the gap. CDR3 sequence reads: CASHLGQTNTEAFF. CDR3 DNA: TGTGCCAGCCATCTTGGACAGACGAACACTGAAGCTTTCTTT.

This clone showed up just a few times. The V gene is TRBV5-8, the J gene TRBJ2-4, with D uncertain. CDR1 and CDR2 (germline): SGHTS, YDEGEE. The CDR3 is 14 residues long. V was pared by 4 bases and J by 0 bases, with 8 bases between. Here the CDR3 reads CASSALPAKNIQYF. The CDR3 DNA reads TGTGCCAGCAGCGCCCTCCCAGCCAAAAACATTCAGTACTTC.

Only a few counts were recorded for this clone. CDR3 protein: CASGTDTQYF. The CDR3 DNA is TGCGCCAGCGGAACAGATACGCAGTATTTT. The chain is built from TRBV23-1 and TRBJ2-3; D gene uncertain. TRBV23-1 is designated an ORF whose function remains uncertain. Between the trimmed V and J ends, which lost 8 bases and 3 bases, there was a span of 3 bases. The CDR3 loop spans 10 amino acids.

The chain uses TRBV4-3 and TRBJ2-1; 10 positions agree with TRBD1. J lost 2 bases, V lost 4 bases, and 2 bases had no gene match. This CDR3 comprises 15 residues. Germline values: CDR1 LGHNA, CDR2 YSLEER. The CDR3 loop reads CASSPTGGPYNEQFF. Written as DNA, the CDR3 is TGCGCCAGCAGCCCGACAGGGGGCCCCTACAATGAGCAGTTCTTC.

The chain combines TRBV29-1 with TRBJ2-3, with 7 bases lining up with TRBD1. This CDR3 region has 13 residues. V dropped 4 bases and J dropped 2; count of bases not matched to a gene: 3. Germline CDR1 SQVTM, CDR2 ANQGSEA. The DNA for the CDR3 is TGCAGCGTTGGAGGACAGGTCACAGATACGCAGTATTTT. It encodes CSVGGQVTDTQYF.

The chain uses TRBV29-1 and TRBJ1-1; 9 bases map to TRBD1. The CDR3 runs to 14 residues. V lost 8 bases and J lost 2; bases outside the gene matches: 9. Germline CDR1 SQVTM, CDR2 ANQGSEA. The DNA for the CDR3 is TGCAGCTTCCATCCGGGACAGGGAAACACTGAAGCTTTCTTT. It translates to CSFHPGQGNTEAFF.

The chain employs TRBV4-3 and TRBJ2-1; 9 bases align to TRBD2. Germline values: CDR1 LGHNA, CDR2 YSLEER. The trim removed 4 bases at V and 7 bases at J, leaving 2 bases unmatched. The CDR3 sequence is 13 residues long. The CDR3 spells CASSPSGGNEQFF. CDR3 DNA: TGCGCCAGCAGCCCCAGCGGGGGGAATGAGCAGTTCTTC.

V usage is TRBV5-1 and J usage is TRBJ1-2; D is undetermined. CDR1 is SGHRS and CDR2 is YFSETQ in the germline V gene. This CDR3 is 13 amino acids long. Trimming took 1 base from V and 2 from J, leaving 6 bases between them. CDR3 residues: CASSLRQNYGYTF. The CDR3 DNA is TGCGCCAGCAGCTTGCGTCAGAACTATGGCTACACCTTC. Filled out from reference TRBV5-1 and TRBJ1-2, the complete variable domain reads KAGVTQTPRYLIKTRGQQVTLSCSPISGHRSVSWYQQTPGQGLQFLFEYFSETQRNKGNFPGRFSGRQFSNSRSEMNVSTLELGDSALYLCASSLRQNYGYTFGSGTRLTVV.

The CDR3 loop reads CAWSVPSEDTGELFF. CDR3 in DNA: TGTGCCTGGAGTGTGCCTAGCGAGGACACCGGGGAGCTGTTTTTT. This sequence joins TRBV30 and TRBJ2-2, with a tentative D call TRBD2 (6 bases). The length of the CDR3 is 15 residues. Germline V CDR1 and CDR2: GTSNPN, SVGIG (reference sequence). V lost 0 bases, J lost 3 bases, and 11 bases lay in between.

The chain is built from TRBV10-3 and TRBJ1-3; D remains ambiguous. The germline V gene has CDR1 ENHRY and CDR2 SYGVKD. The CDR3 has 14 amino acids. Trimming shortened V by 6 bases and J by 2 bases, and 11 bases separated the two germline ends. CDR3 bases: TGTGCCATCAGCGCCTATATAGCTGGAAACACCATATATTTT. Translation gives CAISAYIAGNTIYF.

This rearrangement joins TRBV2 to TRBJ2-3, with D hard to call. The CDR3 spans 11 residues. Germline V lookup: CDR1 SNHLY, CDR2 FYNNEI. Deletions cut 8 bases from V and 6 bases from J, with 9 bases between. CDR3 sequence reads: CASQTADTQYF. The CDR3, as DNA: TGTGCCAGCCAGACGGCTGATACGCAGTATTTT.

V and J are TRBV27 and TRBJ2-3; TRBD2 matches 7 bases. The CDR3 consists of 16 residues. Trimming removed 6 bases from V and 0 bases from J; junction bases left unmatched: 9. The germline V gene has CDR1 MNHEY and CDR2 SMNVEV (reference sequence). The chain's CDR3 is CASRSRGGGSTDTQYF. DNA of the CDR3: TGTGCCAGCAGGAGCCGTGGGGGGGGGAGCACAGATACGCAGTATTTT.

The V call is TRBV30, the J call TRBJ2-2, with D perhaps being TRBD1 or TRBD2 (5 bases each). Germline CDR1 reads GTSNPN; CDR2 reads SVGIG (reference sequence). The CDR3 has 16 amino acids. V was trimmed by 0 bases and J by 0 bases, leaving 11 bases between them. CDR3 bases: TGTGCCTGGAGTGTACGGTGGGGACCGAACACCGGGGAGCTGTTTTTT. It is translated as CAWSVRWGPNTGELFF.

This sequence joins TRBV5-6 and TRBJ1-2; 12 bases match TRBD1. Germline CDR1 reads SGHDT; CDR2 reads YYEEEE. V shed 1 base, J shed 0 bases, and the junction held 10 bases outside the gene matches. The CDR3 has 19 residues. The CDR3 coding sequence is TGTGCCAGCAGCTTGCGGGACGTGGGACAGGGGGCGTCTAACTATGGCTACACCTTC. Amino acid sequence: CASSLRDVGQGASNYGYTF.

The CDR3, as DNA: TGCGCCAGCAGCCCCCGGGGAGCTACGAATGAAAAACTGTTTTTT. This encodes CASSPRGATNEKLFF. The rearrangement joins TRBV5-1 to TRBJ1-4, with D uncertain. Germline V gene data show CDR1 as SGHRS and CDR2 as YFSETQ. V was clipped by 4 bases and J by 5 bases, with 15 bases between them. The CDR3 has 15 residues.

This chain joins TRBV27 and TRBJ2-7; 16 positions match TRBD2. CDR1 MNHEY and CDR2 SMNVEV come from the germline V gene (reference sequence). The ends lost 8 bases at V and 9 bases at J; junction bases unmatched: 7. The CDR3 has 14 residues. The CDR3 DNA reads as TGTGCCAGCCAAGAGGGACTAGCGGGGGGGCTGCAGTACTTC. Amino acid sequence: CASQEGLAGGLQYF.

The chain links TRBV18 to TRBJ1-1; 7 nucleotides match TRBD1. J gave up 1 base and V 6 bases, and 14 bases lay outside the gene matches. Germline V gene data show CDR1 as KGHSH and CDR2 as LQKENI. The CDR3 is made up of 17 amino acids. The CDR3 DNA reads TGTGCCAGCTCCCCGGGTCTGACAGGGACAACGAACACTGAAGCTTTCTTT. The encoded protein is CASSPGLTGTTNTEAFF. The full variable domain, rest sourced from reference TRBV18 and TRBJ1-1, is NAGVMQNPRHLVRRRGQEARLRCSPMKGHSHVYWYRQLPEEGLKFMVYLQKENIIDESGMPKERFSAEFPKEGPSILRIQQVVRGDSAAYFCASSPGLTGTTNTEAFFGQGTRLTVV.

The rearrangement links TRBV13 to TRBJ2-7, with 8 bases that match TRBD1. CDR1 is PRHDT and CDR2 is FYEKMQ in the germline V gene (reference sequence). CDR3 length: 16 amino acids. Germline trimming cut 0 bases from V and 2 bases from J; bases unmatched to any gene: 6. The DNA for the CDR3 is TGTGCCAGCAGCTTAGGCCCCAACAGGGGGACCTACGAGCAGTACTTC. Translating it yields CASSLGPNRGTYEQYF.